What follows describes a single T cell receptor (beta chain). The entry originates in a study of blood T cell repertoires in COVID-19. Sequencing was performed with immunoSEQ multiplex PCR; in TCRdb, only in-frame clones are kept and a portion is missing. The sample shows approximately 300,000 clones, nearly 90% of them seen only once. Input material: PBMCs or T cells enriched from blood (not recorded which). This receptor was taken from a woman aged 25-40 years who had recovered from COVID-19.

The chain's CDR3 is CASSLAAGGAYNEQFF. The CDR3 DNA reads as TGCGCCAGCAGCTTGGCCGCGGGAGGGGCCTACAATGAGCAGTTCTTC. The V call is TRBV5-1, the J call TRBJ2-1; 9 bases match TRBD2. Germline lookup yields CDR1 SGHRS and CDR2 YFSETQ. This CDR3 spans 16 amino acids. With V trimmed by 0 bases and J by 2 bases, 3 bases remained unmatched.